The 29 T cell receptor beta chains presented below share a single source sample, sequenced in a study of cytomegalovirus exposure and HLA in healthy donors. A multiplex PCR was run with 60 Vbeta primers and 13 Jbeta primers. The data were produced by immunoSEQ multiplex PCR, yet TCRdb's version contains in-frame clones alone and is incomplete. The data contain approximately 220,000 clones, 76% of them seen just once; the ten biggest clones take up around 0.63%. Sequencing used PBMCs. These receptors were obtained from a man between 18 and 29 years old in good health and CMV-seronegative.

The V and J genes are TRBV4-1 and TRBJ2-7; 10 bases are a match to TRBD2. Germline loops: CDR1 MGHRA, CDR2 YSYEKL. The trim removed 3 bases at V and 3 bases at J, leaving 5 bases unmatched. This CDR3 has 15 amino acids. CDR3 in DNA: TGCGCCAGCAGCCAGGGGACTAGCGTTATCTACGAGCAGTACTTC. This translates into CASSQGTSVIYEQYF.

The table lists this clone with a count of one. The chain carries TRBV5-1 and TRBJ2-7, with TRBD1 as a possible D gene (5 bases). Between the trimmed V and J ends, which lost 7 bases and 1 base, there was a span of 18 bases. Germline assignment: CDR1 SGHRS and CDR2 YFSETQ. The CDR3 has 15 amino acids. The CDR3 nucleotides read TGCGCCAGCTCTCAAGGGGCGTCGGATTCCTACGAGCAGTACTTC. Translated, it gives CASSQGASDSYEQYF.

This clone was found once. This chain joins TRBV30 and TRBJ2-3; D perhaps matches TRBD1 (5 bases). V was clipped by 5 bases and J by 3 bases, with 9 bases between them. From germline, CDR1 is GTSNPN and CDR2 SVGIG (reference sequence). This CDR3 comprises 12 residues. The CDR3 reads CAWGAQTDTQYF. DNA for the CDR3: TGTGCCTGGGGGGCCCAGACAGATACGCAGTATTTT.

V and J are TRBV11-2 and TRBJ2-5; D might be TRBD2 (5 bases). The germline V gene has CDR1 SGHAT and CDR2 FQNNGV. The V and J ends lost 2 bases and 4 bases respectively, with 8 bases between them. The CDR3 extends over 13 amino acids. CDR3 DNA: TGTGCCAGCAGCTTATGGGCGGGAGAGACCCAGTACTTC. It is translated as CASSLWAGETQYF. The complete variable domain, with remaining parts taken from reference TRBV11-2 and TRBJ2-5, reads EAGVAQSPRYKIIEKRQSVAFWCNPISGHATLYWYQQILGQGPKLLIQFQNNGVVDDSQLPKDRFSAERLKGVDSTLKIQPAKLEDSAVYLCASSLWAGETQYFGPGTRLLVL.

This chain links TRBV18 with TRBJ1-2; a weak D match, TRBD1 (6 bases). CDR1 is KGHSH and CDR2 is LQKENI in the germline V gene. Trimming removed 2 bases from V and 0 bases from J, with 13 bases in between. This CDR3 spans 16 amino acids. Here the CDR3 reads CASSPGGAQANYGYTF. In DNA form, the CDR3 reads TGTGCCAGCTCACCAGGGGGGGCACAGGCTAACTATGGCTACACCTTC.

In DNA, the CDR3 is TGTGCCAGCAGCTCCGGACAAAACTCCTACGAGCAGTACTTC. This sequence encodes CASSSGQNSYEQYF. The rearrangement uses TRBV5-4 and TRBJ2-7; possibly TRBD1 for D (5 bases). The V gene lost 3 bases and the J gene lost 0 bases, with 10 bases spanning the gap. CDR1 is SGHNT, CDR2 YYREEE, per germline (reference sequence). This CDR3 spans 14 amino acids.

The CDR3 reads CASGGLARPYEQYF. DNA for the CDR3: TGTGCCAGCGGGGGACTAGCGCGTCCCTACGAGCAGTACTTC. The chain employs TRBV6-5 and TRBJ2-7, with 10 nucleotides matching TRBD2. Germline CDR1 is MNHEY and CDR2 is SVGAGI. There are 14 residues in the CDR3. J gave up 2 bases and V 8 bases, and 6 bases lay outside the gene matches.

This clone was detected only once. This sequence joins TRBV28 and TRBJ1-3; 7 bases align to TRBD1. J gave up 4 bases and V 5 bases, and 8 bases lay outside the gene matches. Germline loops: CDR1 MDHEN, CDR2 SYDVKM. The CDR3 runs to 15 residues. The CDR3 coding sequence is TGTGCCAGCAGTGTGATACAGGGGTACGGAAACACCATATATTTT. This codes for CASSVIQGYGNTIYF.

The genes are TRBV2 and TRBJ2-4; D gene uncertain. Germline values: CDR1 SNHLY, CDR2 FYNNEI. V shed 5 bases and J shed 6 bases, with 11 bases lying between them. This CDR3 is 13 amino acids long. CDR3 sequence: CASSSESGNIQYF. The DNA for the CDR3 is TGTGCCAGCAGTTCTGAATCGGGAAACATTCAGTACTTC.

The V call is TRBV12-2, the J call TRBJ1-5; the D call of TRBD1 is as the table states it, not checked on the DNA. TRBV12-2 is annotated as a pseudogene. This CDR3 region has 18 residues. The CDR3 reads CASRLVRSGGGCNQPQHF. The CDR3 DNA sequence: TGTGCAAGTCGCTTAGTGAGGTCAGGGGGCGGGTGTAATCAGCCCCAGCATTTT.

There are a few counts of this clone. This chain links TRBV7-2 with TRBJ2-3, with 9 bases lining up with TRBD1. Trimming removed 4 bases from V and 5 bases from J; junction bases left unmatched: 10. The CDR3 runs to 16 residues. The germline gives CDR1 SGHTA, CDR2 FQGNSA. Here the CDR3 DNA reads TGTGCCAGCAGCTGGTCCGGGACAGGGAGTAAAGATACGCAGTATTTT. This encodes CASSWSGTGSKDTQYF.

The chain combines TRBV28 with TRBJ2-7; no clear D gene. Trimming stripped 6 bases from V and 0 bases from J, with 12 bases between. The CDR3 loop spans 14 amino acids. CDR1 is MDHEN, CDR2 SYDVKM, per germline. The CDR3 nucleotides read TGTGCCAGCAGATTAATGCTGAGCTCCTACGAGCAGTACTTC. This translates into CASRLMLSSYEQYF.

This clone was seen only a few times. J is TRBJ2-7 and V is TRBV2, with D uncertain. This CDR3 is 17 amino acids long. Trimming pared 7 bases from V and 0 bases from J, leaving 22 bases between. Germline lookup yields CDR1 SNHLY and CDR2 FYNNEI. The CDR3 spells CASTFDRKRLTSYEQYF. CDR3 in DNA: TGTGCCAGCACCTTTGACCGGAAGCGACTTACCTCCTACGAGCAGTACTTC.

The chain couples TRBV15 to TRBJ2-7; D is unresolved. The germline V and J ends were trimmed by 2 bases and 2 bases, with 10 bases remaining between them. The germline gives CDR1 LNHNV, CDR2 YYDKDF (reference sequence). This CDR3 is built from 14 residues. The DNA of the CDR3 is TGTGCCACCAGCAGACCCCTAAGCCCCTACGAGCAGTACTTC. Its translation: CATSRPLSPYEQYF.

The CDR3 region has the DNA TGTGCCAGCAGGGCTTTGACAGGGGACACCGGGGAGCTGTTTTTT. It encodes CASRALTGDTGELFF. The genes are TRBV9 and TRBJ2-2, with TRBD1 matching 8 bases. The germline gives CDR1 SGDLS, CDR2 YYNGEE. This CDR3 spans 15 amino acids. V was pared by 5 bases and J by 3 bases, with 6 bases of the junction left unmatched.

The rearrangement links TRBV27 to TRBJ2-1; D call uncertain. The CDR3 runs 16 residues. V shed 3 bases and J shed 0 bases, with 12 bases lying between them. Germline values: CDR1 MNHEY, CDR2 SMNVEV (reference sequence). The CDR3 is CASSFTWATSYNEQFF. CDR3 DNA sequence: TGTGCCAGCAGTTTCACATGGGCGACCTCCTACAATGAGCAGTTCTTC.

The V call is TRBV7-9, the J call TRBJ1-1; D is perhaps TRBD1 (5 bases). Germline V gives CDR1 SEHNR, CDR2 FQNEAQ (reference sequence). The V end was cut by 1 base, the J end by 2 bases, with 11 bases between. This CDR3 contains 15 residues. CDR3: CASSLGRGVNTEAFF. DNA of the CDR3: TGTGCCAGCAGCTTAGGGCGGGGGGTAAACACTGAAGCTTTCTTT.

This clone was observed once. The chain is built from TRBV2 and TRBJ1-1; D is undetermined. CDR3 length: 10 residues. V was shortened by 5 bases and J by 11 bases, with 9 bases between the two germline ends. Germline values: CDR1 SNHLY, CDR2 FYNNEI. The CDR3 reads CASSTGRAFF. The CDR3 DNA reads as TGTGCCAGCAGTACGGGGAGGGCTTTCTTT.

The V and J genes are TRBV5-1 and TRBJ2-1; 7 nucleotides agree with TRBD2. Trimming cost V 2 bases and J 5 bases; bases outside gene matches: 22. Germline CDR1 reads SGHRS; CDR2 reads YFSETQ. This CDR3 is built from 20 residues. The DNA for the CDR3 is TGCGCCAGCAGCTTCTCCATGATTAGCGGGTCACGAGAGTCGAACAATGAGCAGTTCTTC. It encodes CASSFSMISGSRESNNEQFF. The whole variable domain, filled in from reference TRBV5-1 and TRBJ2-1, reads KAGVTQTPRYLIKTRGQQVTLSCSPISGHRSVSWYQQTPGQGLQFLFEYFSETQRNKGNFPGRFSGRQFSNSRSEMNVSTLELGDSALYLCASSFSMISGSRESNNEQFFGPGTRLTVL.

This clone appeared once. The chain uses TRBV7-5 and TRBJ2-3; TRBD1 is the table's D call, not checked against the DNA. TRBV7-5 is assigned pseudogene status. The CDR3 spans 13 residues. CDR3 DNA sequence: TGTGCCAGCAGCTTGACAGGGTTGGATACGCAGTATTTT. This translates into CASSLTGLDTQYF.

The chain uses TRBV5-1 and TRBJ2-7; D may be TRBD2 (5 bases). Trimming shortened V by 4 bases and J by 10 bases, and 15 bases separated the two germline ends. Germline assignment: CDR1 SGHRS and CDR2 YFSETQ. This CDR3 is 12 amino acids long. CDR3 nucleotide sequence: TGCGCCAGCAGCGGCGTCGGGAAGGAACAGTACTTC. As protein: CASSGVGKEQYF.

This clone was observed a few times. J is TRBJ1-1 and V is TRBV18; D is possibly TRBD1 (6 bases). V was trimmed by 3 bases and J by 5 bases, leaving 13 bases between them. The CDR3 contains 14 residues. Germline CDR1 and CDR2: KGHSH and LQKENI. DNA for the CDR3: TGTGCCAGCTCACCTAACAGGGTTAGTACTGAAGCTTTCTTT. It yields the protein CASSPNRVSTEAFF. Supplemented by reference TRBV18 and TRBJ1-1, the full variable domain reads NAGVMQNPRHLVRRRGQEARLRCSPMKGHSHVYWYRQLPEEGLKFMVYLQKENIIDESGMPKERFSAEFPKEGPSILRIQQVVRGDSAAYFCASSPNRVSTEAFFGQGTRLTVV.

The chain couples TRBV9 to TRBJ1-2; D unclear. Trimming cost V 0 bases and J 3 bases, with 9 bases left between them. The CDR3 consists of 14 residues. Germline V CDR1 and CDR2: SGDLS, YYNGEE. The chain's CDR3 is CASSVGGADYGYTF. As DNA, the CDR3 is TGTGCCAGCAGCGTAGGAGGAGCTGACTATGGCTACACCTTC.

The CDR3 loop reads CASSSGTGSSYEQYF. CDR3 in DNA: TGCGCCAGCAGCAGTGGGACAGGGTCATCCTACGAGCAGTACTTC. V gene TRBV5-1 combines with J gene TRBJ2-7; the match to TRBD1 covers 9 bases. Germline values: CDR1 SGHRS, CDR2 YFSETQ. V gave up 4 bases and J gave up 1 base; unmatched junction bases: 6. The CDR3 contains 15 residues.

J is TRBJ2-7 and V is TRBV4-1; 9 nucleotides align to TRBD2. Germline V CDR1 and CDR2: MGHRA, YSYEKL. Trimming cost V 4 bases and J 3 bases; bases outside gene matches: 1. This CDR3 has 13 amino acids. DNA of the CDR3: TGCGCCAGCAGCCCGCGGGGGGGCTACGAGCAGTACTTC. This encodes CASSPRGGYEQYF.

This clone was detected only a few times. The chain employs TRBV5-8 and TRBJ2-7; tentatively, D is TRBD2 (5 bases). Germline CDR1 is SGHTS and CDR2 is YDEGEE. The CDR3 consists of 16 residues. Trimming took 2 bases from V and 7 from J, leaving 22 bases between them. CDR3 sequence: CASSLWYAGRLAEQYF. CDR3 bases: TGTGCCAGCAGCTTATGGTACGCGGGCCGGTTAGCGGAGCAGTACTTC.

The CDR3, as DNA: TGTGCCAGTAGCAAGGGACAGACCAAAAACATTCAGTACTTC. As protein: CASSKGQTKNIQYF. V is TRBV19 and J is TRBJ2-4; TRBD1 matches 7 bases. The CDR3 runs 14 residues. From germline, CDR1 is LNHDA and CDR2 SQIVND (reference sequence). Trimming at V came to 6 bases and at J to 2 bases, leaving 4 bases not matched to a gene. The entire variable domain, with the rest obtained from reference TRBV19 and TRBJ2-4, is as follows: DGGITQSPKYLFRKEGQNVTLSCEQNLNHDAMYWYRQDPGQGLRLIYYSQIVNDFQKGDIAEGYSVSREKKESFPLTVTSAQKNPTAFYLCASSKGQTKNIQYFGAGTRLSVL.

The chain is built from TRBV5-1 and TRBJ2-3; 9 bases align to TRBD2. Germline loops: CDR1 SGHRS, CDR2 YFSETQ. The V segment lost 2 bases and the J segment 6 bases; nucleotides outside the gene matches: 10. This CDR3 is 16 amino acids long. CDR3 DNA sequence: TGCGCCAGCAGCTTTCGGGGTAGCGGGAGTGGGGATACGCAGTATTTT. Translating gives CASSFRGSGSGDTQYF. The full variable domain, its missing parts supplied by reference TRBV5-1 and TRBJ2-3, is KAGVTQTPRYLIKTRGQQVTLSCSPISGHRSVSWYQQTPGQGLQFLFEYFSETQRNKGNFPGRFSGRQFSNSRSEMNVSTLELGDSALYLCASSFRGSGSGDTQYFGPGTRLTVL.

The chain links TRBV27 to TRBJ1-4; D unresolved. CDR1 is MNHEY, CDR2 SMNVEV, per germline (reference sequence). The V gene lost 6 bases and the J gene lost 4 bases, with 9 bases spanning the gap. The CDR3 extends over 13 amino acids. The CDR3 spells CASSAQNNEKLFF. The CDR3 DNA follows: TGTGCCAGCAGCGCACAGAATAATGAAAAACTGTTTTTT. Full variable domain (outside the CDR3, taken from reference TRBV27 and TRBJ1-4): EAQVTQNPRYLITVTGKKLTVTCSQNMNHEYMSWYRQDPGLGLRQIYYSMNVEVTDKGDVPEGYKVSRKEKRNFPLILESPSPNQTSLYFCASSAQNNEKLFFGSGTQLSVL.